The 6 T cell receptor beta chains presented below share a single source sample, sequenced in a study of cytomegalovirus exposure and HLA in healthy donors. The PCR had 60 Vbeta and 13 Jbeta primers. Method: immunoSEQ multiplex PCR; TCRdb's copy keeps in-frame clones and lacks some. This table holds some 160,000 clones, over 70% found once. What was sequenced was PBMCs. These TCRs come from a woman in her late teens or twenties in good health and CMV-seronegative.

The rearrangement links TRBV4-1 to TRBJ2-6; 8 nucleotides match TRBD1. The CDR3 runs 18 residues. Looked up from germline, CDR1 is MGHRA and CDR2 is YSYEKL. With V trimmed by 0 bases and J by 0 bases, 4 bases remained unmatched. CDR3 amino acids: CASSQEGDRYSGANVLTF. CDR3 coding DNA: TGCGCCAGCAGCCAAGAGGGGGACAGGTACTCTGGGGCCAACGTCCTGACTTTC.

The genes are TRBV6-1 and TRBJ2-3; D might be TRBD2 (7 bases). CDR3 length: 15 residues. The ends were cut back, 2 bases at V and 6 bases at J, with 15 bases in the middle. Per the germline V gene, CDR1 is MNHNS and CDR2 is SASEGT. The CDR3 spells CASSEISGGMDTQYF. In DNA, the CDR3 is TGTGCCAGCAGTGAAATTTCGGGGGGCATGGATACGCAGTATTTT.

This rearrangement joins TRBV7-9 to TRBJ1-4; D might be TRBD1 (6 bases). The CDR3 spans 15 residues. The germline V gene encodes CDR1 SEHNR and CDR2 FQNEAQ (reference sequence). The ends were cut back, 5 bases at V and 7 bases at J, with 17 bases in the middle. This CDR3 reads CASSPEGGNSEKLFF. CDR3 coding DNA: TGTGCCAGCAGCCCAGAGGGGGGGAACAGTGAAAAACTGTTTTTT.

CDR3 sequence (DNA): TGTGCCTGGACGCTGCGAAGCTCCTACAATGAGCAGTTCTTC. Its translation is CAWTLRSSYNEQFF. The chain couples TRBV30 to TRBJ2-1; no reliable D call. The V gene lost 4 bases and the J gene lost 0 bases, with 10 bases spanning the gap. Germline CDR1 reads GTSNPN; CDR2 reads SVGIG (reference sequence). The CDR3 contains 14 residues.

The chain carries TRBV7-9 and TRBJ2-3; D is perhaps TRBD1 (5 bases). Germline CDR1 is SEHNR and CDR2 is FQNEAQ (reference sequence). The CDR3 extends over 15 amino acids. Trimming removed 6 bases from V and 3 bases from J, with 16 bases in between. The CDR3 bases are TGTGCCAGCAGTTTAAGGGGCCAAGGGACAGATACGCAGTATTTT. Translated, it gives CASSLRGQGTDTQYF.

This clone has a single count. This chain links TRBV5-4 with TRBJ2-5; maybe TRBD2 (5 bases). V lost 4 bases to trimming and J lost 3 bases, with 22 bases between them. CDR1 is SGHNT, CDR2 YYREEE, per germline (reference sequence). This CDR3 contains 17 residues. The CDR3 sequence: CASSALGEGWLEETQYF. The CDR3 nucleotides read TGTGCCAGCAGCGCCCTCGGAGAGGGTTGGTTAGAAGAGACCCAGTACTTC.